The text below deals with one T cell receptor (beta chain). Per the authors' pipeline: Cell counts per sample came from amplifying reference gene primers. Some clones are missing from TCRdb's copy, which holds only in-frame ones; the method was immunoSEQ multiplex PCR. V, J and clone size derive from that table, while D and trimming were established from the DNA sequence. The sample lists about 210,000 clones, 80% to 90% occurring once. The data were obtained in a study of blood T cell repertoires in COVID-19. Study information: The United States, Italy and Spain provided the acute and convalescent COVID-19 samples. The analysed material was cDNA or gDNA that came from T cells, B-cell-depleted T cells, or PBMCs.

There are 16 residues in the CDR3. This TCR derives from a middle-aged woman with active or convalescent COVID-19. The J gene is TRBJ1-6, the V gene TRBV21-1; the table assigns TRBD1, which was not confirmed against the DNA. TRBV21-1 is a pseudogene segment. The sequenced sample consisted of peripheral blood. CDR3 sequence reads: CASSNRDRAPNSPLHF. Written as DNA, the CDR3 is TGTGCCAGCAGCAACCGGGACAGGGCCCCTAATTCACCCCTCCACTTT.